The clone carrying this T cell receptor (beta chain) was observed a single time. The data belong to a study of blood T cell repertoires in COVID-19. As handled by the study authors: How many nucleated cells were present was estimated from reference gene primer amplification. Using immunoSEQ multiplex PCR, the repertoire was profiled, and TCRdb retains in-frame clones only, with some absent. From that table come the V and J calls and clone size; the DNA was used to work out D and trimming. There are more than 35,000 clones in the sample; 84% occur only once, and about 14% lies in the top ten. Looked up from germline, CDR1 is ENHRY and CDR2 is SYGVKD. The CDR3 has 17 amino acids. Unmatched junction bases numbered 13, after V lost 2 bases and J lost 6 bases.

Sample: peripheral blood. This chain connects TRBV10-3 to TRBJ2-1; 7 bases align to TRBD2. This sequence was found in a man aged 45-65 years with active or convalescent COVID-19. CDR3 amino acids: CAISEPLRSGTSNEQFF. CDR3 coding DNA: TGTGCCATCAGTGAGCCTCTGCGAAGCGGGACCTCCAATGAGCAGTTCTTC.